The 24 T cell receptor beta chains given below trace back to one sample, sequenced in a study of blood T cell repertoires in COVID-19. The table came from immunoSEQ multiplex PCR; TCRdb's copy has only in-frame clones and leaves some out. This sample has 100,000 to 150,000 clones, with around nine tenths found just once. Sample: peripheral blood. The receptors were gathered from a woman aged 50 to 65 with acute or convalescent COVID-19.

CDR3 nucleotide sequence: TGCGCCAGCAGCCCCCGAGGCGGTCTGAGCTATGGCTACACCTTC. Its protein product is CASSPRGGLSYGYTF. This rearrangement joins TRBV4-3 to TRBJ1-2; D gene unclear. V was shortened by 4 bases and J by 4 bases, with 16 bases between the two germline ends. Germline CDR1 LGHNA, CDR2 YSLEER. The CDR3 extends over 15 amino acids.

The chain uses TRBV24-1 and TRBJ2-7, with D possibly TRBD2 on 7 matching bases. CDR3 length: 17 amino acids. Germline V gene lookup returns CDR1 KGHDR and CDR2 SFDVKD. Trimming took 0 bases from V and 0 from J, leaving 14 bases between them. The CDR3 spells CATSDLLSRGRSYEQYF. Written as DNA, the CDR3 is TGTGCCACCAGTGATTTGCTTTCGCGGGGGCGCTCCTACGAGCAGTACTTC.

The V and J genes are TRBV18 and TRBJ1-2; D unresolved. The germline V gene encodes CDR1 KGHSH and CDR2 LQKENI. V lost 2 bases and J lost 1, with 11 bases in between. The CDR3 loop spans 15 amino acids. CDR3 residues: CASSPARDINYGYTF. The CDR3 coding sequence is TGTGCCAGCTCACCAGCGCGCGACATTAACTATGGCTACACCTTC. Drawing the rest from reference TRBV18 and TRBJ1-2, the complete variable domain is NAGVMQNPRHLVRRRGQEARLRCSPMKGHSHVYWYRQLPEEGLKFMVYLQKENIIDESGMPKERFSAEFPKEGPSILRIQQVVRGDSAAYFCASSPARDINYGYTFGSGTRLTVV.

The V and J genes are TRBV5-1 and TRBJ2-3; a weak D match, TRBD2 (6 bases). The germline V gene has CDR1 SGHRS and CDR2 YFSETQ. The V gene lost 4 bases and the J gene lost 5 bases, with 17 bases spanning the gap. The CDR3 totals 15 residues. The CDR3 here is CASSTTSPSGDTQYF. Here the CDR3 DNA reads TGCGCCAGCAGCACCACTAGCCCAAGTGGAGATACGCAGTATTTT.

V is TRBV27 and J is TRBJ1-2; D may be TRBD1 (6 bases). Trimming cost V 7 bases and J 4 bases, with 19 bases left between them. The germline V gene encodes CDR1 MNHEY and CDR2 SMNVEV (reference sequence). The CDR3 loop spans 15 amino acids. The DNA of the CDR3 is TGTGCCAGCAAAATAGGGACAAACCCAACCTATGGCTACACCTTC. Its protein is CASKIGTNPTYGYTF.

The CDR3 protein is CASSISGGSDTQYF. The CDR3 nucleotides read TGTGCCAGCAGCATTAGCGGAGGATCAGATACGCAGTATTTT. The gene calls are TRBV7-3 and TRBJ2-3; D is perhaps TRBD2 (6 bases). Germline-derived CDR1 and CDR2 are SGHTA and FQGTGA. CDR3 length: 14 amino acids. Trimming shortened V by 5 bases and J by 4 bases, and 13 bases separated the two germline ends.

This rearrangement joins TRBV6-5 to TRBJ1-2; D is undetermined. V dropped 10 bases and J dropped 3 bases, with 9 bases sitting between them. The CDR3 covers 11 residues. Germline CDR1 reads MNHEY; CDR2 reads SVGAGI. The DNA of the CDR3 is TGTGCCATATCAGAGGACTATGGCTACACCTTC. This translates into CAISEDYGYTF.

This chain joins TRBV4-3 and TRBJ1-1; TRBD1 might be the D (5 bases). CDR3 size: 15 residues. V dropped 0 bases and J dropped 5 bases, with 13 bases sitting between them. CDR1 is LGHNA, CDR2 YSLEER, per germline. The CDR3 region is CASSQDLGGWTEAFF. In nucleotides, the CDR3 is TGCGCCAGCAGCCAAGATCTCGGGGGTTGGACTGAAGCTTTCTTT.

The chain uses TRBV9 and TRBJ2-5; 7 bases match TRBD2. Germline V CDR1 and CDR2: SGDLS, YYNGEE. The trim removed 0 bases at V and 1 base at J, leaving 6 bases unmatched. There are 16 residues in the CDR3. The CDR3 region has the DNA TGTGCCAGCAGCGTAGCGGCGGGGGACCCCCAAGAGACCCAGTACTTC. As protein: CASSVAAGDPQETQYF.

The rearrangement joins TRBV7-2 to TRBJ1-6; 7 bases align to TRBD1. V lost 0 bases and J lost 6; bases outside the gene matches: 5. The CDR3 length is 16 residues. The V gene's germline CDR1 is SGHTA and CDR2 FQGNSA. The CDR3 is CASSLAPGQINSPLHF. The DNA for the CDR3 is TGTGCCAGCAGCTTAGCCCCGGGACAGATTAATTCACCCCTCCACTTT.

This clone occurred once. This chain joins TRBV7-2 and TRBJ2-5; 7 nucleotides agree with TRBD1. The length of the CDR3 is 14 residues. J was trimmed by 1 base and V by 6 bases; bases with no gene match: 5. Per the germline V gene, CDR1 is SGHTA and CDR2 is FQGNSA. The CDR3 nucleotides read TGTGCCAGCAGTATACAGGGGCTCCAAGAGACCCAGTACTTC. It is translated as CASSIQGLQETQYF.

This rearrangement joins TRBV19 to TRBJ2-7; 8 nucleotides line up with TRBD1. Per germline, CDR1 LNHDA and CDR2 SQIVND (reference sequence). Trimming removed 5 bases from V and 4 bases from J; junction bases left unmatched: 4. The CDR3 has 13 amino acids. The DNA for the CDR3 is TGTGCCAGTAGTGGACAGGGCTCTTACGAGCAGTACTTC. Translating gives CASSGQGSYEQYF.

The chain recombines TRBV29-1 with TRBJ1-6, with D maybe TRBD1 (5 bases). The germline gives CDR1 SQVTM, CDR2 ANQGSEA. This CDR3 has 13 amino acids. V lost 4 bases to trimming and J lost 8 bases, with 12 bases between them. The DNA for the CDR3 is TGCAGCGTTGGAGAAGGGGAACATTCACCCCTCCACTTT. It encodes CSVGEGEHSPLHF.

In DNA, the CDR3 is TGTGCCTGGAGTACCTTGGGGGCTGGGATTTACACTGAAGCTTTCTTT. Amino acids: CAWSTLGAGIYTEAFF. This rearrangement joins TRBV30 to TRBJ1-1; weak D call: TRBD1 (6 bases). This CDR3 has 16 amino acids. Germline V gene lookup returns CDR1 GTSNPN and CDR2 SVGIG (reference sequence). The V and J ends lost 2 bases and 3 bases respectively, with 19 bases between them.

This chain links TRBV30 with TRBJ2-7; TRBD2 matches 8 bases. Germline values: CDR1 GTSNPN, CDR2 SVGIG (reference sequence). Trimming at V came to 7 bases and at J to 4 bases, leaving 9 bases not matched to a gene. The CDR3 consists of 13 residues. CDR3 nucleotide sequence: TGTGCCTACGTTCCAGCGGGAGCATACGAGCAGTACTTC. It translates to CAYVPAGAYEQYF.

In its sample, this clone was seen a few times. The V gene is TRBV6-5, the J gene TRBJ1-2; 7 positions agree with TRBD1. The CDR3 contains 13 residues. CDR1 is MNHEY and CDR2 is SVGAGI in the germline V gene. The trim removed 5 bases at V and 4 bases at J, leaving 4 bases unmatched. The CDR3 DNA reads TGTGCCAGCAGTAGACAGGGAGCCTATGGCTACACCTTC. Protein product: CASSRQGAYGYTF.

The chain is built from TRBV5-1 and TRBJ1-5, with a weak D call TRBD1 (6 bases). V lost 0 bases and J lost 9, with 7 bases in between. The CDR3 is 12 residues long. Germline V gives CDR1 SGHRS, CDR2 YFSETQ. The CDR3 DNA reads as TGCGCCAGCAGCTTGGAAGGGGGGCCCCAGCATTTT. Amino acids: CASSLEGGPQHF. The variable domain in full, completed from reference TRBV5-1 and TRBJ1-5, reads KAGVTQTPRYLIKTRGQQVTLSCSPISGHRSVSWYQQTPGQGLQFLFEYFSETQRNKGNFPGRFSGRQFSNSRSEMNVSTLELGDSALYLCASSLEGGPQHFGDGTRLSIL.

This clone has only a few counts. The rearrangement links TRBV7-2 to TRBJ1-5; D gene unclear. CDR3 length: 15 residues. Germline CDR1 is SGHTA and CDR2 is FQGNSA. Trimming pared 1 base from V and 3 bases from J, leaving 10 bases between. The CDR3 DNA sequence: TGTGCCAGCAGCTTAGACAGTTCCGTCAATCAGCCCCAGCATTTT. The encoded protein is CASSLDSSVNQPQHF.

The chain combines TRBV5-8 with TRBJ2-7, with 7 bases that match TRBD2. The CDR3 covers 14 residues. CDR1 is SGHTS and CDR2 is YDEGEE in the germline V gene. The junction had 14 bases not matched to a gene; V was cut back by 7 bases and J by 7 bases. The CDR3 nucleotides are TGTGCCAGCGGACCCCTCGCGGGAGTTCGGGAGCAGTACTTC. Encoded protein: CASGPLAGVREQYF. Full variable domain (remainder filled in from reference TRBV5-8 and TRBJ2-7): EAGVTQSPTHLIKTRGQQATLRCSPISGHTSVYWYQQALGLGLQFLLWYDEGEERNRGNFPPRFSGRQFPNYSSELNVNALELEDSALYLCASGPLAGVREQYFGPGTRLTVT.

The J gene is TRBJ1-5, the V gene TRBV11-3; D ambiguous. There are 15 residues in the CDR3. V was cut by 5 bases and J by 4 bases, with 15 bases left in between. The germline V gene has CDR1 SGHNT and CDR2 YENEEA. CDR3 sequence reads: CASSLGTGLNQPQHF. In DNA form, the CDR3 reads TGTGCCAGCAGCCTTGGAACGGGGTTAAATCAGCCCCAGCATTTT.

V is TRBV24-1 and J is TRBJ1-2, with unresolved D. V was trimmed by 0 bases and J by 8 bases, leaving 18 bases between them. This CDR3 region has 16 residues. Germline lookup yields CDR1 KGHDR and CDR2 SFDVKD. The CDR3 DNA reads as TGTGCCACCAGTGATTTGGGCGGAGGAGGAGAGCGAGGCTACACCTTC. As protein: CATSDLGGGGERGYTF.

V is TRBV5-6 and J is TRBJ1-3; weak D call: TRBD1 (6 bases). V gave up 2 bases and J gave up 3 bases, with 12 bases separating them. The CDR3 is made up of 15 amino acids. Germline V gene data show CDR1 as SGHDT and CDR2 as YYEEEE. The CDR3 region has the DNA TGTGCCAGCAGCTTCGGGGGGGGCCGTGGAAACACCATATATTTT. Its translation: CASSFGGGRGNTIYF.

This clone appeared a few times. This chain joins TRBV7-2 and TRBJ1-3; weak D call: TRBD1 (5 bases). Germline lookup yields CDR1 SGHTA and CDR2 FQGNSA. The V end was cut by 0 bases, the J end by 4 bases, with 10 bases between. CDR3 length equals 15 residues. CDR3 loop: CASSLAGVWGNTIYF. CDR3 sequence (DNA): TGTGCCAGCAGCTTAGCAGGGGTTTGGGGAAACACCATATATTTT. The variable domain in full, completed from reference TRBV7-2 and TRBJ1-3, reads GAGVSQSPSNKVTEKGKDVELRCDPISGHTALYWYRQSLGQGLEFLIYFQGNSAPDKSGLPSDRFSAERTGGSVSTLTIQRTQQEDSAVYLCASSLAGVWGNTIYFGEGSWLTVV.

This clone has more than one count but fewer than ten. The chain carries TRBV30 and TRBJ2-7; a weak D match, TRBD2 (5 bases). The CDR3 has 15 amino acids. V was pared by 2 bases and J by 0 bases, with 14 bases between. The germline V gene has CDR1 GTSNPN and CDR2 SVGIG (reference sequence). This CDR3 is CAWSRERTDSYEQYF. CDR3 nucleotides: TGTGCCTGGAGTCGGGAAAGGACGGACTCCTACGAGCAGTACTTC.